This T cell receptor beta chain came from a study of blood T cell repertoires in COVID-19. Study in general: Italy, Spain and the United States were the sources of the convalescent and acute COVID-19 samples. The cDNA or gDNA used as material had been derived from T cells, B-cell-depleted T cells, or PBMCs.

In the case of this clone: Its ends do not fully match the called genes, so a read error is possible.

In the authors' workflow: Amplification of reference gene primers was used by the study to estimate nucleated cell counts. TCRdb keeps only in-frame clones here, not all; method: immunoSEQ multiplex PCR. That table gives V, J and clone size, and the DNA gave D and trimming. The sample holds 80,000 to 95,000 clones; around 87% are singletons and the top ten take approximately 17%. CDR1 and CDR2 from the germline V gene are ENHRY and SYGVKD. This CDR3 is 12 amino acids long. The gene calls are TRBV10-3 and TRBJ2-7; D uncertain. The clonotype was recovered from a human donor in a cohort sampled during active COVID-19. Sequenced material: peripheral blood. CDR3 region: CAISEFSFEQYF. CDR3 in DNA: TGTGCCATCAGTGAGTTCTCCTTCGAGCAGTACTTC.